This T cell receptor beta chain was sequenced in a study of blood T cell repertoires in COVID-19. Study-level information: Spain, Italy and the United States supplied samples that represented acute and convalescent COVID-19.

Profiling relied on immunoSEQ multiplex PCR, and the TCRdb table lists in-frame clones only, not all of them. The sample lists about 250,000 clones; around 90% were seen once. Trimming stripped 1 base from V and 3 bases from J, with 12 bases between. The CDR3 length is 16 residues. Germline V gene lookup returns CDR1 MNHNS and CDR2 SASEGT. Sequencing was carried out using peripheral blood. The V gene is TRBV6-1, the J gene TRBJ2-2; a possible D gene is TRBD2 (5 bases). This clonotype originated in a man aged 30 to 39 with COVID-19, enrolled during active disease. In nucleotides, the CDR3 is TGTGCCAGCAGTGAAGACCCGGGGTGGTACACCGGGGAGCTGTTTTTT. Translating gives CASSEDPGWYTGELFF.